Shown below are 9 T cell receptor beta chains from a single sample sequenced in a study of identical twins. TCRdb re-derived calls from the 5' RACE reads in MiXCR, one entry per CDR3 protein. The data hold roughly 710,000 distinct CDR3 sequences, with approximately 6% observed a single time. The sample taken for sequencing was naive T cells sorted from blood. These receptors were obtained from a man aged 18 to 29 in good health.

The genes are TRBV7-9 and TRBJ2-7; D is perhaps TRBD1 (6 bases). The CDR3 is 13 residues long. V gave up 6 bases and J gave up 5 bases, with 14 bases separating them. In germline, CDR1 is SEHNR, CDR2 FQNEAQ (reference sequence). The CDR3 DNA is TGTGCCAGCAGTCCTCAGGGGAACCACGAGCAGTACTTC. Protein product: CASSPQGNHEQYF.

This clonotype was seen at least ten times. V and J are TRBV20-1 and TRBJ2-5, with TRBD2 matching over 10 bases. Germline loops: CDR1 DFQATT, CDR2 SNEGSKA (reference sequence). The trim removed 1 base at V and 1 base at J, leaving 3 bases unmatched. The length of the CDR3 is 15 residues. CDR3 in amino acids: CSARVLAGAQETQYF. For the CDR3, the DNA is TGCAGTGCTAGAGTTCTAGCGGGAGCCCAAGAGACCCAGTACTTC.

This chain connects TRBV14 to TRBJ2-3, with D possibly being TRBD2 (6 bases). V shed 3 bases and J shed 1 base, with 11 bases lying between them. The CDR3 runs 15 residues. CDR1 is SGHDN and CDR2 is FVKESK in the germline V gene. CDR3 nucleotides: TGTGCCAGCAGCCAGTACGCTAGCGGCACAGATACGCAGTATTTT. Its translation: CASSQYASGTDTQYF. The whole variable domain, filled in from reference TRBV14 and TRBJ2-3, reads EAGVTQFPSHSVIEKGQTVTLRCDPISGHDNLYWYRRVMGKEIKFLLHFVKESKQDESGMPNNRFLAERTGGTYSTLKVQPAELEDSGVYFCASSQYASGTDTQYFGPGTRLTVL.

In this sample, this clonotype turned up a few times. J is TRBJ2-3 and V is TRBV10-3, with 7 nucleotides matching TRBD2. The CDR3 runs 15 residues. The germline gives CDR1 ENHRY, CDR2 SYGVKD. J lost 0 bases, V lost 2 bases, and 2 bases had no gene match. In DNA form, the CDR3 reads TGTGCCATCAGTGAGGGGCGGGGGAGCACAGATACGCAGTATTTT. Translating it yields CAISEGRGSTDTQYF.

The gene calls are TRBV11-2 and TRBJ1-6, with no clear D. CDR3 length equals 16 residues. V lost 1 base and J 4 bases, leaving 11 bases between the germline ends. Germline assignment: CDR1 SGHAT and CDR2 FQNNGV. The CDR3 loop is CASSLVSGFYNSPLHF. In DNA form, the CDR3 reads TGTGCCAGCAGCTTAGTCAGCGGTTTTTATAATTCACCCCTCCACTTT.

This clonotype showed up just a few times. The J gene is TRBJ2-2, the V gene TRBV2; 7 positions agree with TRBD1. This CDR3 comprises 16 residues. V dropped 5 bases and J dropped 2; count of bases not matched to a gene: 8. Germline V gives CDR1 SNHLY, CDR2 FYNNEI. CDR3 sequence (DNA): TGTGCCAGCAGTAAAAACGGACAGGTTAACACCGGGGAGCTGTTTTTT. Residues: CASSKNGQVNTGELFF. Full variable domain (missing parts from reference TRBV2 and TRBJ2-2): EPEVTQTPSHQVTQMGQEVILRCVPISNHLYFYWYRQILGQKVEFLVSFYNNEISEKSEIFDDQFSVERPDGSNFTLKIRSTKLEDSAMYFCASSKNGQVNTGELFFGEGSRLTVL.

Concerning this clonotype itself: This CDR3 fails to terminate in the conserved phenylalanine or tryptophan, so it likely reflects a read error. V usage is TRBV5-1 and J usage is TRBJ1-5; the D gene is possibly TRBD1 (5 bases). Germline lookup yields CDR1 SGHRS and CDR2 YFSETQ. This CDR3 region has 15 residues. V was cut by 1 base and J by 1 base, with 9 bases left in between. The CDR3: CASSLSGVSNQPQHV. The CDR3 DNA is TGCGCCAGCAGCTTGTCGGGGGTAAGCAATCAGCCCCAGCATGTT.

V usage is TRBV21-1 and J usage is TRBJ2-3; the D call TRBD2 from the table was never checked on the DNA. TRBV21-1 is tagged as a pseudogene. This CDR3 has 24 residues. The CDR3 DNA reads as TGTGCCAGCAGCAAAGGGAGGGTACTAACTAGCGGGCGCCCGCCCGGCCCGAGCACAGATACGCAGTATTTT. It codes for CASSKGRVLTSGRPPGPSTDTQYF.

This clonotype was counted only a few times. V usage is TRBV28 and J usage is TRBJ1-1; 8 nucleotides line up with TRBD1. Germline values: CDR1 MDHEN, CDR2 SYDVKM. This CDR3 is built from 16 residues. V lost 8 bases to trimming and J lost 3 bases; unmatched junction nucleotides: 14. The CDR3 region has the DNA TGTGCCAGCCCCTGGATCGTCGGACAGGGCGACACTGAAGCTTTCTTT. It translates to CASPWIVGQGDTEAFF.